One and the same sample provided the 14 T cell receptor beta chains below, sequenced in a study of beta chain features in type 1 diabetes. Expressed TCRB transcripts were sequenced, since all the RNA that had been isolated was reverse transcribed. The assay was immunoSEQ multiplex PCR, and TCRdb's table has in-frame clones only and misses some. The sample carries some 180,000 clones, about 12% recorded once. What was sequenced was central memory CD4+ T cells from blood. These receptors were obtained from a woman under 30 in good health.

The chain couples TRBV30 to TRBJ1-1; no clear D gene. In germline, CDR1 is GTSNPN, CDR2 SVGIG (reference sequence). The CDR3 sequence is 15 residues long. V was shortened by 3 bases and J by 2 bases, with 16 bases between the two germline ends. In DNA, the CDR3 is TGTGCCTGGAGCCAGTGGATTCGGGGAAACACTGAAGCTTTCTTT. This encodes CAWSQWIRGNTEAFF.

This clone was observed a few times. This chain connects TRBV27 to TRBJ1-1; D is possibly TRBD1 (6 bases). There are 15 residues in the CDR3. The V end lost 6 bases, the J end lost 0 bases, and 14 bases lay between the germline ends. The germline CDR1 and CDR2 sequences are MNHEY and SMNVEV (reference sequence). CDR3 sequence: CASSLPGQVNTEAFF. In DNA form, the CDR3 reads TGTGCCAGCAGCCTCCCGGGACAAGTGAACACTGAAGCTTTCTTT.

The chain uses TRBV5-1 and TRBJ2-1, with 8 nucleotides matching TRBD2. The CDR3 contains 15 residues. Unmatched junction bases numbered 9, after V lost 2 bases and J lost 8 bases. Germline V gene lookup returns CDR1 SGHRS and CDR2 YFSETQ. CDR3 in DNA: TGCGCCAGCAGCTTCATAGCGGGATTGAGTCATGAGCAGTTCTTC. Amino acids: CASSFIAGLSHEQFF. Combining the CDR3 with reference TRBV5-1 and TRBJ2-1 gives the whole variable domain KAGVTQTPRYLIKTRGQQVTLSCSPISGHRSVSWYQQTPGQGLQFLFEYFSETQRNKGNFPGRFSGRQFSNSRSEMNVSTLELGDSALYLCASSFIAGLSHEQFFGPGTRLTVL.

This clone has only a few counts. This chain connects TRBV7-3 to TRBJ2-1, with 9 bases identical to TRBD2. J lost 3 bases, V lost 3 bases, and 3 bases had no gene match. The CDR3 is made up of 15 amino acids. CDR1 and CDR2 (germline): SGHTA, FQGTGA. The CDR3 loop reads CASSFSSGNYNEQFF. CDR3 sequence (DNA): TGTGCCAGCAGCTTTTCTAGCGGGAACTACAATGAGCAGTTCTTC. Filled out from reference TRBV7-3 and TRBJ2-1, the complete variable domain reads GAGVSQTPSNKVTEKGKYVELRCDPISGHTALYWYRQSLGQGPEFLIYFQGTGAADDSGLPNDRFFAVRPEGSVSTLKIQRTERGDSAVYLCASSFSSGNYNEQFFGPGTRLTVL.

The chain couples TRBV7-9 to TRBJ2-7; D is uncertain. The germline V and J ends were trimmed by 3 bases and 2 bases, with 8 bases remaining between them. CDR3 size: 13 residues. Germline CDR1 and CDR2: SEHNR and FQNEAQ (reference sequence). The CDR3 spells CASSFGQAYEQYF. The CDR3 DNA sequence: TGTGCCAGCAGCTTTGGGCAGGCCTACGAGCAGTACTTC.

This clone showed up just a few times. The chain combines TRBV11-2 with TRBJ2-2; tentative D call: TRBD2 (6 bases). Germline CDR1 SGHAT, CDR2 FQNNGV. There are 16 residues in the CDR3. Trimming cost V 6 bases and J 3 bases, with 17 bases left between them. The CDR3, as DNA: TGTGCCAGCAGGGCGCCCGGGGAGCGGGACACCGGGGAGCTGTTTTTT. Amino acids: CASRAPGERDTGELFF.

This clone was counted a few times. V and J are TRBV5-1 and TRBJ2-1, with 11 nucleotides matching TRBD2. This CDR3 is 18 amino acids long. CDR1 SGHRS and CDR2 YFSETQ come from the germline V gene. The V segment lost 4 bases and the J segment 0 bases; nucleotides outside the gene matches: 9. CDR3 DNA sequence: TGCGCCAGCAGCACCGGACTAGCGGGCTACGTCTCCTACAATGAGCAGTTCTTC. It yields the protein CASSTGLAGYVSYNEQFF. The whole variable domain, remainder taken from reference TRBV5-1 and TRBJ2-1, is KAGVTQTPRYLIKTRGQQVTLSCSPISGHRSVSWYQQTPGQGLQFLFEYFSETQRNKGNFPGRFSGRQFSNSRSEMNVSTLELGDSALYLCASSTGLAGYVSYNEQFFGPGTRLTVL.

This clone was detected only a few times. The J gene is TRBJ1-1, the V gene TRBV30, with 8 bases aligning to TRBD1. The V segment lost 3 bases and the J segment 0 bases; nucleotides outside the gene matches: 6. Germline V gene lookup returns CDR1 GTSNPN and CDR2 SVGIG (reference sequence). This CDR3 spans 15 amino acids. CDR3 sequence: CAWRNRGMVNTEAFF. The CDR3 DNA reads TGTGCCTGGAGGAACAGGGGGATGGTGAACACTGAAGCTTTCTTT.

There are a few counts of this clone. The chain joins TRBV9 to TRBJ1-1; TRBD1 matches 8 bases. Trimming cost V 4 bases and J 6 bases; bases outside gene matches: 11. This CDR3 has 15 residues. Germline CDR1 SGDLS, CDR2 YYNGEE. CDR3 sequence: CASSTSPQGASEAFF. Written as DNA, the CDR3 is TGTGCCAGCAGCACCTCACCCCAGGGGGCCTCTGAAGCTTTCTTT. The complete variable domain, with remaining parts taken from reference TRBV9 and TRBJ1-1, reads DSGVTQTPKHLITATGQRVTLRCSPRSGDLSVYWYQQSLDQGLQFLIQYYNGEERAKGNILERFSAQQFPDLHSELNLSSLELGDSALYFCASSTSPQGASEAFFGQGTRLTVV.

V is TRBV5-1 and J is TRBJ2-5; 8 bases line up with TRBD1. Germline V gene data show CDR1 as SGHRS and CDR2 as YFSETQ. This CDR3 spans 15 amino acids. The trim removed 4 bases at V and 5 bases at J, leaving 10 bases unmatched. CDR3 in amino acids: CASSLSRGQGETQYF. CDR3 sequence (DNA): TGCGCCAGCAGCCTTAGCAGGGGGCAGGGGGAGACCCAGTACTTC.

The chain couples TRBV6-1 to TRBJ1-4; D unresolved. The V end lost 0 bases, the J end lost 8 bases, and 7 bases lay between the germline ends. This CDR3 is built from 13 residues. Germline CDR1 reads MNHNS; CDR2 reads SASEGT. CDR3 amino acids: CASSEAVREKLFF. CDR3 in DNA: TGTGCCAGCAGTGAAGCAGTCAGGGAAAAACTGTTTTTT.

This clone was counted between two and nine times. The chain carries TRBV19 and TRBJ2-7, with a tentative D call TRBD2 (6 bases). The CDR3 has 13 residues. Germline CDR1 and CDR2: LNHDA and SQIVND (reference sequence). With 4 bases removed from V and 3 bases from J, the gap between germline ends came to 10 bases. CDR3 protein: CASSRGLYYEQYF. The CDR3 bases are TGTGCCAGTAGTAGGGGACTTTACTACGAGCAGTACTTC.

The gene calls are TRBV6-5 and TRBJ2-2, with 7 bases fitting TRBD1. With V trimmed by 7 bases and J by 1 base, 3 bases remained unmatched. The CDR3 is 14 amino acids. The germline gives CDR1 MNHEY, CDR2 SVGAGI. The CDR3 protein is CASKRTGNTGELFF. CDR3 coding DNA: TGTGCCAGCAAACGGACAGGGAACACCGGGGAGCTGTTTTTT.

V is TRBV5-6 and J is TRBJ2-1; no reliable D call. The V gene's germline CDR1 is SGHDT and CDR2 YYEEEE. With 4 bases removed from V and 1 base from J, the gap between germline ends came to 9 bases. This CDR3 has 14 amino acids. The CDR3, as DNA: TGTGCCAGCAGCGGTACTTGGTCCTACAATGAGCAGTTCTTC. It translates to CASSGTWSYNEQFF.